The source of this TCR beta chain is a study of blood T cell dynamics during melanoma immunotherapy. In the study overall: First-line therapy was either pembrolizumab or nivolumab with ipilimumab for metastatic melanoma.

The CDR3 is made up of 15 amino acids. J gave up 8 bases and V 6 bases, and 9 bases lay outside the gene matches. Germline CDR1 is MNHNS and CDR2 is SASEGT. Clones were sequenced by immunoSEQ multiplex PCR, and TCRdb holds only the in-frame ones, with some missing. The sample holds roughly 15,000 clones, 70% to 90% seen once. Time point indicated: pre-treatment baseline. Patients with prior systemic cancer treatment, concomitant immunosuppressants, or other active malignancies were excluded. The sample in question was blood, obtained from a patient treated with checkpoint blockade. This chain links TRBV6-1 with TRBJ1-5; 11 bases match TRBD1. The sequence came from a human donor with melanoma. The CDR3 nucleotides are TGTGCCAGCAGAACCGGGACAGGGGGGAAGGAGCCCCAGCATTTT. Its protein product is CASRTGTGGKEPQHF.